The 9 T cell receptor beta chains reported below all come from one sample, sequenced in a study of T cell repertoires in cytomegalovirus infection. TCRdb processed the reads anew with MiXCR; each CDR3 protein has one entry. Of approximately 250,000 distinct CDR3 sequences listed, roughly 6.5% are singletons. Sequenced material: PBMCs. The receptors come from a human donor in good health (CMV status not recorded). Some clones in this sample may be carry-over from other donors' samples.

This clonotype was counted many times. The chain recombines TRBV29-1 with TRBJ2-3, with TRBD2 identical over 12 bases. The germline V gene has CDR1 SQVTM and CDR2 ANQGSEA. V gave up 3 bases and J gave up 3 bases; unmatched junction bases: 4. The CDR3 consists of 15 residues. Here the CDR3 reads CSVDGTSGPTDTQYF. The CDR3 bases are TGCAGCGTTGACGGGACTAGCGGGCCGACAGATACGCAGTATTTT.

This clonotype was picked up many times. The chain carries TRBV7-6 and TRBJ1-4, with D unclear. Trimming removed 7 bases from V and 3 bases from J, with 12 bases in between. Germline V gene sequence: CDR1 SGHVS, CDR2 FNYEAQ. The CDR3 loop spans 14 amino acids. This CDR3 is CASTRTAANEKLFF. The CDR3 nucleotides are TGTGCCAGCACCCGGACGGCCGCTAATGAAAAACTGTTTTTT. The variable domain in full, completed from reference TRBV7-6 and TRBJ1-4, reads GAGVSQSPRYKVTKRGQDVALRCDPISGHVSLYWYRQALGQGPEFLTYFNYEAQQDKSGLPNDRFSAERPEGSISTLTIQRTEQRDSAMYRCASTRTAANEKLFFGSGTQLSVL.

In its sample, this clonotype was seen many times. V gene TRBV20-1 combines with J gene TRBJ2-3; 7 bases are a match to TRBD2. J gave up 3 bases and V 6 bases, and 12 bases lay outside the gene matches. Germline values: CDR1 DFQATT, CDR2 SNEGSKA (reference sequence). The CDR3 is 15 residues long. Here the CDR3 reads CSADQLATVTDTQYF. The CDR3 coding sequence is TGCAGTGCCGATCAACTAGCGACAGTAACAGATACGCAGTATTTT.

This clonotype has at least ten counts. This chain joins TRBV6-1 and TRBJ1-1, with 8 bases that match TRBD1. Germline CDR1 reads MNHNS; CDR2 reads SASEGT. The CDR3 loop spans 14 amino acids. V was clipped by 6 bases and J by 2 bases; unmatched bases: 5. CDR3 nucleotide sequence: TGTGCCAGCAGGCTCAGGGGGCCCAACACTGAAGCTTTCTTT. Amino acid sequence: CASRLRGPNTEAFF.

This clonotype was seen at least ten times. The chain uses TRBV7-2 and TRBJ2-5, with 12 bases lining up with TRBD2. Germline V gene lookup returns CDR1 SGHTA and CDR2 FQGNSA. The CDR3 loop spans 17 amino acids. V lost 3 bases, J lost 3 bases, and 8 bases stayed unmatched. The CDR3 DNA reads TGTGCCAGCAGCTTGGCCGAACTAGCGGGGGGCGAAGAGACCCAGTACTTC. Its protein product is CASSLAELAGGEETQYF.

There are many counts of this clonotype. This chain links TRBV18 with TRBJ2-1, with 9 bases matching TRBD1. Germline V CDR1 and CDR2: KGHSH, LQKENI. V was pared by 3 bases and J by 8 bases, with 2 bases of the junction left unmatched. The CDR3 consists of 13 residues. CDR3 protein: CASSPGDRDEQFF. CDR3 DNA: TGTGCCAGCTCACCGGGGGACAGGGATGAGCAGTTCTTC.

This clonotype has at least ten counts. This chain joins TRBV6-2 or TRBV6-3 and TRBJ2-1; D possibly corresponds to TRBD2 (5 bases). In germline, CDR1 is MNHEY, CDR2 SVGEGT. V was pared by 8 bases and J by 4 bases, with 9 bases between. The CDR3 runs to 12 residues. The CDR3 sequence is CASGRVYNEQFF. As DNA, the CDR3 is TGTGCCAGCGGGCGGGTTTACAATGAGCAGTTCTTC.

This clonotype came up many times. This rearrangement joins TRBV20-1 to TRBJ2-3, with 10 bases matching TRBD1. V shed 5 bases, J shed 6 bases, and the junction held 5 bases outside the gene matches. The CDR3 runs to 13 residues. Germline lookup yields CDR1 DFQATT and CDR2 SNEGSKA (reference sequence). The CDR3 nucleotides are TGCAGTGCTTGGACAGGGGGACGGGATACGCAGTATTTT. Translation: CSAWTGGRDTQYF.

This chain connects TRBV7-2 to TRBJ1-2; 7 positions match TRBD1. Per germline, CDR1 SGHTA and CDR2 FQGNSA. This CDR3 has 14 residues. The ends lost 5 bases at V and 14 bases at J; junction bases unmatched: 17. CDR3 DNA sequence: TGTGCCAGCAGCCGTGAACCAGGGACAGTTGTATTTACCTTC. As protein: CASSREPGTVVFTF. The variable domain in full, completed from reference TRBV7-2 and TRBJ1-2, reads GAGVSQSPSNKVTEKGKDVELRCDPISGHTALYWYRQSLGQGLEFLIYFQGNSAPDKSGLPSDRFSAERTGGSVSTLTIQRTQQEDSAVYLCASSREPGTVVFTFGSGTRLTVV.